This passage covers 5 T cell receptor beta chains from one sample sequenced in a study of T cell changes during pregnancy in multiple sclerosis. Clones were sequenced by immunoSEQ multiplex PCR, and TCRdb holds only the in-frame ones, with some missing. The sample lists tens of thousands of clones; roughly 91% were seen once. Specimen: CD4+ T cells from peripheral blood mononuclear cells, collected in the third trimester of pregnancy. The receptors derive from a female donor with multiple sclerosis, enrolled in a pregnancy study.

J is TRBJ1-1 and V is TRBV18; 8 nucleotides match TRBD1. CDR3 length: 16 residues. V was clipped by 3 bases and J by 0 bases; unmatched bases: 6. Germline V gives CDR1 KGHSH, CDR2 LQKENI. CDR3 amino acids: CASSPDPGQVNTEAFF. The CDR3, as DNA: TGTGCCAGCTCACCCGACCCGGGACAGGTGAACACTGAAGCTTTCTTT.

This clone was observed once. This chain uses TRBV18 with TRBJ1-1; D gene ambiguous. CDR1 and CDR2 (germline): KGHSH, LQKENI. V was pared by 1 base and J by 0 bases, with 18 bases between. This CDR3 has 18 amino acids. The CDR3 spells CASSPLHIQERMNTEAFF. DNA of the CDR3: TGTGCCAGCTCACCACTTCACATTCAGGAACGGATGAACACTGAAGCTTTCTTT. The whole variable domain, remainder taken from reference TRBV18 and TRBJ1-1, is NAGVMQNPRHLVRRRGQEARLRCSPMKGHSHVYWYRQLPEEGLKFMVYLQKENIIDESGMPKERFSAEFPKEGPSILRIQQVVRGDSAAYFCASSPLHIQERMNTEAFFGQGTRLTVV.

The J gene is TRBJ2-1, the V gene TRBV4-3, with 7 bases lining up with TRBD1. After removal of 3 bases from V and 9 bases from J, the junction contained 8 bases not matched to a gene. The germline V gene has CDR1 LGHNA and CDR2 YSLEER. CDR3 length equals 14 residues. The CDR3 bases are TGCGCCAGCAGCCAGGTAGACAGGGCCTCTGAGCAGTTCTTC. Translated: CASSQVDRASEQFF.

The chain combines TRBV19 with TRBJ2-3, with 7 bases identical to TRBD2. The V and J ends lost 2 bases and 3 bases, in that order; junction bases with no gene match: 2. The CDR3 runs to 14 residues. Germline CDR1 LNHDA, CDR2 SQIVND (reference sequence). CDR3 amino acids: CASSISGATDTQYF. The CDR3 DNA sequence: TGTGCCAGTAGTATAAGCGGGGCAACAGATACGCAGTATTTT.

The J gene is TRBJ1-4, the V gene TRBV4-1; D is unclear. The CDR3 is made up of 13 amino acids. Trimming left V 5 bases short and J 8 bases short, with 12 bases between. Germline V gene data show CDR1 as MGHRA and CDR2 as YSYEKL. The CDR3 nucleotides read TGCGCCAGCAGCTCCACCCGCGGCGAAAAACTGTTTTTT. Residues: CASSSTRGEKLFF.